Listed below are T cell receptor beta chains from one sample, sequenced in a study of blood T cell repertoires in COVID-19. Profiled with immunoSEQ multiplex PCR; TCRdb holds only in-frame clones, not every one. The sample lists roughly 71,000 clones; around 90% were seen once. Sequencing input: peripheral blood. All receptors come from a man aged 50-60 years with acute or convalescent COVID-19. Both conserved end residues are part of each CDR3. Fields, in order: clone size, J gene, V gene, CDR3 protein. Rows give clone size only sometimes, using once, few, many, or a class for an expanded clone.

abundance: NA; j_gene: TRBJ2-4; v_gene: TRBV28; CDR3aa: CASRRQSGAKNIQYF
abundance: NA; j_gene: TRBJ1-2; v_gene: TRBV12-3/TRBV12-4; CDR3aa: CASSSDRYYGYTF
abundance: NA; j_gene: TRBJ2-7; v_gene: TRBV7-3; CDR3aa: CASSLIAGGSYEQYF
abundance: NA; j_gene: TRBJ2-3; v_gene: TRBV6-5; CDR3aa: CASSYFQSTDTQYF
abundance: NA; j_gene: TRBJ2-7; v_gene: TRBV24-1; CDR3aa: CATSGPIGQTYEQYF
abundance: NA; j_gene: TRBJ2-5; v_gene: TRBV6-5; CDR3aa: CASSYSPRGVQETQYF
abundance: NA; j_gene: TRBJ2-1; v_gene: TRBV5-1; CDR3aa: CASSPSIYNEQFF
abundance: NA; j_gene: TRBJ1-2; v_gene: TRBV6-2/TRBV6-3; CDR3aa: CASSYKGQGVYGYTF
abundance: NA; j_gene: TRBJ2-3; v_gene: TRBV5-1; CDR3aa: CASSLPLAGQKDTQYF
abundance: NA; j_gene: TRBJ1-4; v_gene: TRBV6-2/TRBV6-3; CDR3aa: CASSSPAVREKLFF
abundance: NA; j_gene: TRBJ2-1; v_gene: TRBV5-6; CDR3aa: CASSLDPSSYNEQFF
abundance: NA; j_gene: TRBJ2-3; v_gene: TRBV9; CDR3aa: CASSVAEGWGTDTQYF
abundance: NA; j_gene: TRBJ2-1; v_gene: TRBV30; CDR3aa: CALTSGHYNEQFF
abundance: NA; j_gene: TRBJ2-1; v_gene: TRBV14; CDR3aa: CASSQEYGGAFPYNEQFF
abundance: large; j_gene: TRBJ2-7; v_gene: TRBV30; CDR3aa: CAWSVVDRGREQYF
abundance: NA; j_gene: TRBJ1-4; v_gene: TRBV6-1; CDR3aa: CASSDLGGTNEKLFF
abundance: NA; j_gene: TRBJ2-7; v_gene: TRBV18; CDR3aa: CASPHGTGDYEQYF
abundance: NA; j_gene: TRBJ1-2; v_gene: TRBV27; CDR3aa: CASSMTGQGGYGYTF
abundance: NA; j_gene: TRBJ1-2; v_gene: TRBV9; CDR3aa: CASSGQGAKVGGYTF
abundance: NA; j_gene: TRBJ1-6; v_gene: TRBV10-3; CDR3aa: CATVGSSSYNSPLHF
abundance: NA; j_gene: TRBJ2-5; v_gene: TRBV5-1; CDR3aa: CASSVGQGKETQYF
abundance: NA; j_gene: TRBJ2-2; v_gene: TRBV5-6; CDR3aa: CASSPPTWFTANTGELFF
abundance: NA; j_gene: TRBJ2-3; v_gene: TRBV29-1; CDR3aa: CSVEKETGTQYF
abundance: NA; j_gene: TRBJ2-3; v_gene: TRBV18; CDR3aa: CASSPQYSGDTQYF
abundance: once; j_gene: TRBJ2-1; v_gene: TRBV18; CDR3aa: CASSPPAGGFYNEQFF
abundance: few; j_gene: TRBJ2-2; v_gene: TRBV5-1; CDR3aa: CASSFEISGELFF
abundance: NA; j_gene: TRBJ1-1; v_gene: TRBV12-3/TRBV12-4; CDR3aa: CASSLVGTASFF
abundance: NA; j_gene: TRBJ2-1; v_gene: TRBV9; CDR3aa: CASRAGTGGYNEQFF
abundance: NA; j_gene: TRBJ2-5; v_gene: TRBV4-1; CDR3aa: CASSQRSVWETQYF
abundance: NA; j_gene: TRBJ1-2; v_gene: TRBV5-6; CDR3aa: CASSRQGQGNYGYTF
abundance: NA; j_gene: TRBJ2-7; v_gene: TRBV5-1; CDR3aa: CASSSRDRSYEQYF
abundance: once; j_gene: TRBJ2-1; v_gene: TRBV7-6; CDR3aa: CASSSIYNEQFF
abundance: NA; j_gene: TRBJ1-1; v_gene: TRBV7-3; CDR3aa: CASSPRPGTGSEAFF
abundance: NA; j_gene: TRBJ1-1; v_gene: TRBV7-9; CDR3aa: CASSPGGGPEAFF
abundance: NA; j_gene: TRBJ2-3; v_gene: TRBV12-2; CDR3aa: CASRLGGLRTGHTDTQYF
abundance: NA; j_gene: TRBJ2-2; v_gene: TRBV7-3; CDR3aa: CASSPGLAGQNTGELFF